This TCR beta chain is drawn from a study of T cells in Graves' hyperthyroidism and ophthalmopathy. General study findings and limits: Blood also showed most of the thyroid clonotypes that were expanded above 0.001. A model of 13 V-J pairs discriminated ophthalmopathy from stable hyperthyroidism.

Turning to this clonotype: Its target is not known.

The CDR3 has 15 residues. V lost 5 bases, J lost 3 bases, and 8 bases stayed unmatched. Germline V gene sequence: CDR1 SEHNR, CDR2 FQNEAQ (reference sequence). Amplification of TCR beta CDR3 regions was performed using RNA transcripts as template. An initial round of RT-PCR targeting the TCR CDR3 relied on the HTBI primer set. TCRdb analysed the multiplex PCR reads with MiXCR anew, one entry per CDR3 protein. The table shows a few hundred thousand distinct CDR3 sequences, with approximately 44% occurring only once. Sequencing was performed on peripheral blood or thyroid tissue (not recorded which). The TCR sequence derives from an adult woman with Graves' disease, either hyperthyroidism or ophthalmopathy (not recorded which). The chain joins TRBV7-9 to TRBJ2-7; 9 bases are a match to TRBD1. In DNA form, the CDR3 reads TGTGCCAGCAGCCCCCGGACAGGGGTCAGCTACGAGCAGTACTTC. It translates to CASSPRTGVSYEQYF.